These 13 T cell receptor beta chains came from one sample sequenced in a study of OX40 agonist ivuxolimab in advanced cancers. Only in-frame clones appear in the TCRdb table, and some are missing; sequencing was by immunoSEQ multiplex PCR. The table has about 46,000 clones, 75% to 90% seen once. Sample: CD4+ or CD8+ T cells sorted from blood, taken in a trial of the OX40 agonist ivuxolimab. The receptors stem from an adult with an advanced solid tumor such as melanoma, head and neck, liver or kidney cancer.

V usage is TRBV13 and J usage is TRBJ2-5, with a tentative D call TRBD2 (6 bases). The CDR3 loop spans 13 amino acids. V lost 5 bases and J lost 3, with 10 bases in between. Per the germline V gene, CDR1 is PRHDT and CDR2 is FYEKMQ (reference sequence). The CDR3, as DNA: TGTGCCAGCAGCCGGAGGGCCGAAGAGACCCAGTACTTC. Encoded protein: CASSRRAEETQYF.

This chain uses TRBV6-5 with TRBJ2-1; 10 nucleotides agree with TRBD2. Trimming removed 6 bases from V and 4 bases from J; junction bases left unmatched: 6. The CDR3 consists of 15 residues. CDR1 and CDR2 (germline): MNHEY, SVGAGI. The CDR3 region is CASRLGTSAYNEQFF. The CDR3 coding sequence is TGTGCCAGCAGACTAGGGACTAGCGCTTACAATGAGCAGTTCTTC.

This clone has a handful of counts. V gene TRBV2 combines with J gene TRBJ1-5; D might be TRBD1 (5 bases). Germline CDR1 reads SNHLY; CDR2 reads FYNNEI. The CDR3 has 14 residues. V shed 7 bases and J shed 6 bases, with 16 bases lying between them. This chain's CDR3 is CASTPGQGAQPQHF. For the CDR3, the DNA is TGTGCCAGCACACCCGGGCAGGGTGCTCAGCCCCAGCATTTT.

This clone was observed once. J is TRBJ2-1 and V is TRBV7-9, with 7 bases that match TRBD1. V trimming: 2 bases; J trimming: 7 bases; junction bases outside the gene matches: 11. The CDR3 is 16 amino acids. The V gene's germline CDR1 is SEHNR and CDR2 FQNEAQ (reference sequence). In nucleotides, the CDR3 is TGTGCCAGCAGCTTACCAACCCCGGGACAGAAAAATGAGCAGTTCTTC. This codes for CASSLPTPGQKNEQFF. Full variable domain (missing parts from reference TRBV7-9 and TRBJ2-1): DTGVSQNPRHKITKRGQNVTFRCDPISEHNRLYWYRQTLGQGPEFLTYFQNEAQLEKSRLLSDRFSAERPKGSFSTLEIQRTEQGDSAMYLCASSLPTPGQKNEQFFGPGTRLTVL.

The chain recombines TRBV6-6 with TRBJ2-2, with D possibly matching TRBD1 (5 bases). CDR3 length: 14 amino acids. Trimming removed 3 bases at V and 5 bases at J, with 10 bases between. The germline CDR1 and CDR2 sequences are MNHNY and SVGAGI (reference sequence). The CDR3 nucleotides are TGTGCCAGCAGTTATCAGGGAAGAACCGGGGAGCTGTTTTTT. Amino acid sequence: CASSYQGRTGELFF.

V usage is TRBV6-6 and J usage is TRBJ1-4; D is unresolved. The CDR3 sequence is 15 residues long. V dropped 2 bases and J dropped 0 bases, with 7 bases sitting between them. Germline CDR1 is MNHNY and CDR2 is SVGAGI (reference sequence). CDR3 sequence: CASSYGWATNEKLFF. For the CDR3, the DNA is TGTGCCAGCAGTTACGGGTGGGCAACTAATGAAAAACTGTTTTTT.

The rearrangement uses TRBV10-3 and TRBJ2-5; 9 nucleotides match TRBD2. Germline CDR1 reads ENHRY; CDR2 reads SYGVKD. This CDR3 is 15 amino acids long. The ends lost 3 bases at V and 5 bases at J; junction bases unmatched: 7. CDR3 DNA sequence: TGTGCCATCAGTGATATGGGACTAGCCCCGGAGACCCAGTACTTC. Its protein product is CAISDMGLAPETQYF.

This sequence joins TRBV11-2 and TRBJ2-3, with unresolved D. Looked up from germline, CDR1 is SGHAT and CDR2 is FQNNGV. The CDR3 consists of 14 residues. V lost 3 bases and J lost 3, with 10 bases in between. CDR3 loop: CASSFYMLTDTQYF. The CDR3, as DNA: TGTGCCAGCAGCTTTTATATGCTGACAGATACGCAGTATTTT.

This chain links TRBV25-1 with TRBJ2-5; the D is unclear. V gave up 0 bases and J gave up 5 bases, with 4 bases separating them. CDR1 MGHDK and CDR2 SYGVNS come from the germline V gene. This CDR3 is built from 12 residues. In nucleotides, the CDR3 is TGTGCCAGCAGTGAATATTTCGAGACCCAGTACTTC. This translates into CASSEYFETQYF.

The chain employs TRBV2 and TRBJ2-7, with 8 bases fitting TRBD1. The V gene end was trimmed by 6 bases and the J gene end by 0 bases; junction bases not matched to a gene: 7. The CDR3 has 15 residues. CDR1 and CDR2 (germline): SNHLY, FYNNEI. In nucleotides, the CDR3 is TGTGCCAGCAGCGAGGGACAGGCGAGCTCCTACGAGCAGTACTTC. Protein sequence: CASSEGQASSYEQYF.

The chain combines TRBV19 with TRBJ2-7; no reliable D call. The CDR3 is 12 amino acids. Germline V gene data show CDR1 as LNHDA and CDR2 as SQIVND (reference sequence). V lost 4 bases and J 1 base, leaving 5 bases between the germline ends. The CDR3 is CASSTESYEQYF. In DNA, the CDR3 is TGTGCCAGTAGTACAGAGTCCTACGAGCAGTACTTC.

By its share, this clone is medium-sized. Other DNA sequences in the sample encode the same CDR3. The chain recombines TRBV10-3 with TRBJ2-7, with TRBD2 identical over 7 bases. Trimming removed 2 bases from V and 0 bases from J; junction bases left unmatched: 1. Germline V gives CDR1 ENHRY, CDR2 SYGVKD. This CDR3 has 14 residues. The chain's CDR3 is CAISERGDSYEQYF. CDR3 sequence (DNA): TGTGCCATCAGTGAGCGGGGGGACTCCTACGAGCAGTACTTC.

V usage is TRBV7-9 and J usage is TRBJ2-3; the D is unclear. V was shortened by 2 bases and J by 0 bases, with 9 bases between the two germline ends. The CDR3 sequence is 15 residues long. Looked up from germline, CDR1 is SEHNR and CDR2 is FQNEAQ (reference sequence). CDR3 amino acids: CASSLPQRSTDTQYF. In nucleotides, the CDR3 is TGTGCCAGCAGCTTACCCCAGAGAAGCACAGATACGCAGTATTTT.